This T cell receptor (beta chain) derives from a study of long-term antiretroviral therapy in people with HIV. Looking at the study overall: The earliest samples predate the 2015 immediate-ART recommendation by about a decade. Study-wide findings and caveats: Narrower CDR3 length ranges marked HIV repertoires relative to controls. Diversity went up after ART and still fell short of transplant donor controls.

In the case of this clone: Its specificity is unknown.

Run at survey level, the immunoSEQ assay was version v3.0. Repertoires were generated with immunoSEQ multiplex PCR, while TCRdb's copy carries only in-frame clones and drops some. The data show tens of thousands of clones, about 83% seen once. Trimming shortened V by 0 bases and J by 0 bases, and 12 bases separated the two germline ends. This CDR3 has 16 residues. Germline V CDR1 and CDR2: SGDLS, YYNGEE. This sequence was found in a man between 18 and 35 years old with HIV. The chain employs TRBV9 and TRBJ1-1, with D uncertain. This sample comprised unsorted PBMCs, obtained 0.4 years after starting antiretroviral therapy. For the CDR3, the DNA is TGTGCCAGCAGCGTAGGACACCAATCTATGAACACTGAAGCTTTCTTT. Its protein is CASSVGHQSMNTEAFF.